This TCR beta chain was captured in a study of long-term antiretroviral therapy in people with HIV. Study findings and constraints: Specimen acquisition occurred between the mid-2000s and the late 2010s, potentially under older ART regimens.

Germline lookup yields CDR1 SEHNR and CDR2 FQNEAQ (reference sequence). The CDR3 loop spans 15 amino acids. The V end was cut by 1 base, the J end by 5 bases, with 14 bases between. An immunoSEQ assay, version v3.0, was performed at survey level. The repertoire was sequenced with immunoSEQ multiplex PCR; TCRdb's copy has only in-frame clones and lacks some. Among approximately 15,000 clones listed, about 79% were seen once. In its sample, this clone was seen once. What it binds is unknown. The sequence derives from a man aged 25-40 years with HIV. The sequencing here drew on unsorted PBMCs, taken 0.4 years after starting antiretroviral therapy. This sequence joins TRBV7-9 and TRBJ1-1; TRBD1 is a possible D gene (6 bases). In DNA form, the CDR3 reads TGTGCCAGCAGCTTAGGGACGGGGGCGCGAACTGAAGCTTTCTTT. It codes for CASSLGTGARTEAFF.